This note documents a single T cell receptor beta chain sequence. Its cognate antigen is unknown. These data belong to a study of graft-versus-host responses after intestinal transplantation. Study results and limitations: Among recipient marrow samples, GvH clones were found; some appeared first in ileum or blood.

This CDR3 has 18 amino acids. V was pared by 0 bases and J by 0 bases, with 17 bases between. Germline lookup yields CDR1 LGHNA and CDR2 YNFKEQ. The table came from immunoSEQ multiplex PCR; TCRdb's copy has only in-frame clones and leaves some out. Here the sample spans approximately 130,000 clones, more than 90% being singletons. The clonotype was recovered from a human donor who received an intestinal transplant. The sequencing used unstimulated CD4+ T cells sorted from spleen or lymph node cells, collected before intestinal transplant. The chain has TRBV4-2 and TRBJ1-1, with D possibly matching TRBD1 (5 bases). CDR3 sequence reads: CASSQDVGTGGMNTEAFF. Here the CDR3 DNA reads TGTGCCAGCAGCCAAGATGTCGGTACAGGAGGTATGAACACTGAAGCTTTCTTT.